This is a list of T cell receptor beta chains from one sample in a study of blood T cell repertoires in COVID-19. The method was immunoSEQ multiplex PCR; TCRdb's version includes in-frame clones alone and lacks a portion of them. The sample has around 40,000 clones, approximately 90% seen once. The source material was peripheral blood. The receptor source for this set is a man aged 40-50 years with COVID-19, enrolled during active disease. CDR3s include the opening cysteine and the closing phenylalanine or tryptophan. Each record gives: J gene, V gene, CDR3 length, D gene, clone size, CDR3 DNA, CDR3 protein. The D gene is left open where the match is weak. Not all rows give a size; the values are once, few, many and, for expanded clones, a class.

j_call: TRBJ1-6
v_call: TRBV25-1
cdr3_length: 16
d_call: TRBD1
clone_size: NA
cdr3_nt: TGTGCCAGCAGTGACCTCAGACAGGGAGGTAATTCACCCCTCCACTTT
cdr3_aa: CASSDLRQGGNSPLHF

j_call: TRBJ1-2
v_call: TRBV7-8
cdr3_length: 14
d_call: NA
clone_size: NA
cdr3_nt: TGTGCCAGCAGCTTAGAGATCTCGGGTTTCGGCTACACCTTC
cdr3_aa: CASSLEISGFGYTF

j_call: TRBJ2-2
v_call: TRBV14
cdr3_length: 15
d_call: NA
clone_size: NA
cdr3_nt: TGTGCCAGCAGCCAAGTTAATCTAAACACCGGGGAGCTGTTTTTT
cdr3_aa: CASSQVNLNTGELFF

j_call: TRBJ2-5
v_call: TRBV11-2
cdr3_length: 13
d_call: NA
clone_size: NA
cdr3_nt: TGTGCCAGCAGCACACAGGGGAGGGAGACCCAGTACTTC
cdr3_aa: CASSTQGRETQYF

j_call: TRBJ1-5
v_call: TRBV24-1
cdr3_length: 15
d_call: NA
clone_size: NA
cdr3_nt: TGTGCCACCAGTCCAGGGGTCAAAAGCAATCAGCCCCAGCATTTT
cdr3_aa: CATSPGVKSNQPQHF

j_call: TRBJ1-2
v_call: TRBV27
cdr3_length: 13
d_call: NA
clone_size: NA
cdr3_nt: TGTGCCAGCAGTTTATCGGGGGCTCGTGGCTACACCTTC
cdr3_aa: CASSLSGARGYTF

j_call: TRBJ2-7
v_call: TRBV23-1
cdr3_length: 14
d_call: NA
clone_size: NA
cdr3_nt: TGCGCCAGCAGTCAATCGTCCGGGAGCTACGAGCAGTACTTC
cdr3_aa: CASSQSSGSYEQYF

j_call: TRBJ2-7
v_call: TRBV7-2
cdr3_length: 14
d_call: TRBD1
clone_size: NA
cdr3_nt: TGTGCCAGCAGCTTAGTTAGGGGGCCCTACGAGCAGTACTTC
cdr3_aa: CASSLVRGPYEQYF

j_call: TRBJ1-2
v_call: TRBV29-1
cdr3_length: 11
d_call: NA
clone_size: NA
cdr3_nt: TGCAACACCGAGGCGGCGGGAGGCTACACCTTC
cdr3_aa: CNTEAAGGYTF

j_call: TRBJ2-7
v_call: TRBV5-1
cdr3_length: 12
d_call: NA
clone_size: NA
cdr3_nt: TGCGCCAGCAGCCAGACACGCTACGAGCAGTACTTC
cdr3_aa: CASSQTRYEQYF

j_call: TRBJ2-3
v_call: TRBV7-9
cdr3_length: 14
d_call: NA
clone_size: NA
cdr3_nt: TGTGCCACCTCCCCGGACTATAGCACAGATACGCAGTATTTT
cdr3_aa: CATSPDYSTDTQYF

j_call: TRBJ2-7
v_call: TRBV6-5
cdr3_length: 12
d_call: NA
clone_size: NA
cdr3_nt: TGTGCCAGCAGCGGGGTCCGGGAGGAGCAGTACTTC
cdr3_aa: CASSGVREEQYF

j_call: TRBJ1-1
v_call: TRBV30
cdr3_length: 15
d_call: TRBD1
clone_size: NA
cdr3_nt: TGTGCCTGGAGTTATACTCAGGGGGGTAACACTGAAGCTTTCTTT
cdr3_aa: CAWSYTQGGNTEAFF

j_call: TRBJ2-5
v_call: TRBV13
cdr3_length: 14
d_call: NA
clone_size: NA
cdr3_nt: TGTGCCAGCAGCTTAGGGAACAGGGCAGAGACCCAGTACTTC
cdr3_aa: CASSLGNRAETQYF

j_call: TRBJ2-7
v_call: TRBV4-1
cdr3_length: 17
d_call: TRBD1
clone_size: NA
cdr3_nt: TGCGCCAGCAGCCAAGAAGGGGCCGGGGACAGGGGATACGAGCAGTACTTC
cdr3_aa: CASSQEGAGDRGYEQYF

j_call: TRBJ2-5
v_call: TRBV18
cdr3_length: 14
d_call: NA
clone_size: NA
cdr3_nt: TGTGCCAGCTCCCCCAAAGCGATACAAGAGACCCAGTACTTC
cdr3_aa: CASSPKAIQETQYF

j_call: TRBJ1-5
v_call: TRBV19
cdr3_length: 15
d_call: NA
clone_size: NA
cdr3_nt: TGTGCCAGTAGTATCTCGAGGGGGAGCAATCAGCCCCAGCATTTT
cdr3_aa: CASSISRGSNQPQHF

j_call: TRBJ2-1
v_call: TRBV25-1
cdr3_length: 14
d_call: NA
clone_size: NA
cdr3_nt: TGTGCCAGCAGTGAAGTTGGAGGGTACAATGAGCAGTTCTTC
cdr3_aa: CASSEVGGYNEQFF

j_call: TRBJ2-7
v_call: TRBV5-6
cdr3_length: 15
d_call: TRBD1
clone_size: NA
cdr3_nt: TGTGCCAGCTTGGGAGGGACAGGGCGAGCCTACGAGCAGTACTTC
cdr3_aa: CASLGGTGRAYEQYF

j_call: TRBJ2-7
v_call: TRBV7-2
cdr3_length: 14
d_call: NA
clone_size: few
cdr3_nt: TGTGCCAGCAGCTTAGATACAGCCTCCTACGAGCAGTACTTC
cdr3_aa: CASSLDTASYEQYF

j_call: TRBJ2-5
v_call: TRBV2
cdr3_length: 15
d_call: TRBD1
clone_size: NA
cdr3_nt: TGTGCCAGCAGTGAAATTGGGACAGCTAAAGAGACCCAGTACTTC
cdr3_aa: CASSEIGTAKETQYF

j_call: TRBJ2-4
v_call: TRBV18
cdr3_length: 15
d_call: TRBD1
clone_size: NA
cdr3_nt: TGTGCCAGCTCACCTGCAGGGGGCCAAGGAAACATTCAGTACTTC
cdr3_aa: CASSPAGGQGNIQYF

j_call: TRBJ2-7
v_call: TRBV6-5
cdr3_length: 14
d_call: TRBD1
clone_size: NA
cdr3_nt: TGTGCCAGCAGGGGGACAGGGGGAATGTACGAGCAGTACTTC
cdr3_aa: CASRGTGGMYEQYF

j_call: TRBJ2-4
v_call: TRBV3-1/TRBV3-2
cdr3_length: 14
d_call: NA
clone_size: NA
cdr3_nt: TGTGCCAGCAGCCAAGTCCAAGGGGGAAACATTCAGTACTTC
cdr3_aa: CASSQVQGGNIQYF

j_call: TRBJ1-2
v_call: TRBV7-9
cdr3_length: 14
d_call: NA
clone_size: NA
cdr3_nt: TGTGCCAGCAGCTTAATAGGCCCCGGGGGTGGCTACACCTTC
cdr3_aa: CASSLIGPGGGYTF

j_call: TRBJ1-1
v_call: TRBV7-8
cdr3_length: 12
d_call: NA
clone_size: NA
cdr3_nt: TGTGCCAGCAGCTTGACAGGCACTGAAGCTTTCTTT
cdr3_aa: CASSLTGTEAFF

j_call: TRBJ1-2
v_call: TRBV15
cdr3_length: 15
d_call: NA
clone_size: NA
cdr3_nt: TGTGCCACCAGCAGTTCCACAGGAATCTTCTATGGCTACACCTTC
cdr3_aa: CATSSSTGIFYGYTF

j_call: TRBJ2-5
v_call: TRBV5-1
cdr3_length: 13
d_call: NA
clone_size: NA
cdr3_nt: TGCGCCAGCAGCTACCAGGGGTGGGAGACCCAGTACTTC
cdr3_aa: CASSYQGWETQYF

j_call: TRBJ2-7
v_call: TRBV3-1/TRBV3-2
cdr3_length: 17
d_call: TRBD2
clone_size: few
cdr3_nt: TGTGCCAGCACCTCAGAGGAACTAGCGGGGGCTACCTACGAGCAGTACTTC
cdr3_aa: CASTSEELAGATYEQYF

j_call: TRBJ2-6
v_call: TRBV30
cdr3_length: 13
d_call: NA
clone_size: NA
cdr3_nt: TGTGCCTGGAGTTCCCTCGGGGCCAACGTCCTGACTTTC
cdr3_aa: CAWSSLGANVLTF

j_call: TRBJ2-1
v_call: TRBV9
cdr3_length: 17
d_call: TRBD2
clone_size: NA
cdr3_nt: TGTGCCAGCAGCGTAGCAGCGGGGGCTAGCCCGTCCAATGAGCAGTTCTTC
cdr3_aa: CASSVAAGASPSNEQFF

j_call: TRBJ2-5
v_call: TRBV10-3
cdr3_length: 14
d_call: TRBD1
clone_size: NA
cdr3_nt: TGTGCCATCAGTGAGTCGGGACAGGGCGAGACCCAGTACTTC
cdr3_aa: CAISESGQGETQYF

j_call: TRBJ1-3
v_call: TRBV7-8
cdr3_length: 16
d_call: TRBD1
clone_size: NA
cdr3_nt: TGTGCCAGCAGCTCCCTACAGGGGCAGACTGGAAACACCATATATTTT
cdr3_aa: CASSSLQGQTGNTIYF

j_call: TRBJ1-5
v_call: TRBV19
cdr3_length: 14
d_call: NA
clone_size: NA
cdr3_nt: TGTGCCAGTAGTATAGGGGCGACAACCCAGCCCCAGCATTTT
cdr3_aa: CASSIGATTQPQHF

j_call: TRBJ2-2
v_call: TRBV14
cdr3_length: 19
d_call: TRBD1
clone_size: NA
cdr3_nt: TGTGCCAGCAGCCAAGACCCTCTACGGCAGGGGGACGGGACCGGGGAGCTGTTTTTT
cdr3_aa: CASSQDPLRQGDGTGELFF

j_call: TRBJ2-5
v_call: TRBV7-9
cdr3_length: 15
d_call: TRBD1
clone_size: once
cdr3_nt: TGTGCCAGCAGCAAACCGGGACAGGGGGCCGGGACCCAGTACTTC
cdr3_aa: CASSKPGQGAGTQYF

j_call: TRBJ1-6
v_call: TRBV28
cdr3_length: 16
d_call: NA
clone_size: once
cdr3_nt: TGTGCCAGCAGTTTATCCCCCGTGACAGTCCATTCACCCCTCCACTTT
cdr3_aa: CASSLSPVTVHSPLHF

j_call: TRBJ1-5
v_call: TRBV24-1
cdr3_length: 15
d_call: NA
clone_size: NA
cdr3_nt: TGTGCCACCAGTGACTCTACAGGGAGCAATCAGCCCCAGCATTTT
cdr3_aa: CATSDSTGSNQPQHF

j_call: TRBJ2-1
v_call: TRBV5-1
cdr3_length: 18
d_call: NA
clone_size: NA
cdr3_nt: TGCGCCAGCAGCTTGGTACCCCCGAGGTCGAGGACCTACAATGAGCAGTTCTTC
cdr3_aa: CASSLVPPRSRTYNEQFF

j_call: TRBJ2-5
v_call: TRBV18
cdr3_length: 16
d_call: NA
clone_size: NA
cdr3_nt: TGTGCCAGCTCACCGCCGGGCCGAGGGAGTGGGGAGACCCAGTACTTC
cdr3_aa: CASSPPGRGSGETQYF

j_call: TRBJ1-2
v_call: TRBV4-1
cdr3_length: 15
d_call: NA
clone_size: NA
cdr3_nt: TGCGCCAGCAGCCAAGATGGGGGCCAGAACTATGGCTACACCTTC
cdr3_aa: CASSQDGGQNYGYTF

j_call: TRBJ1-2
v_call: TRBV18
cdr3_length: 13
d_call: NA
clone_size: NA
cdr3_nt: TGTGCCAGCTCACACGGACAGAATGATGGCTACACCTTC
cdr3_aa: CASSHGQNDGYTF